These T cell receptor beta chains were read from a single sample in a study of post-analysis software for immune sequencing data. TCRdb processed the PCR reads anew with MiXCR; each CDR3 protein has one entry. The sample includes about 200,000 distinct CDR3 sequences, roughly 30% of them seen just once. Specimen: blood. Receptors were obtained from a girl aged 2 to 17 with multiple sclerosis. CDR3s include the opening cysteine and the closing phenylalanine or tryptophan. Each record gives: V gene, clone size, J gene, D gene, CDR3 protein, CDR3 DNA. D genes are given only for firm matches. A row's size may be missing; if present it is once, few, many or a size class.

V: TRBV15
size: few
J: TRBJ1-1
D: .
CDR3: CATSSDLVKLFF
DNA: TGTGCCACCAGCAGTGACCTAGTGAAGCTTTTCTTT

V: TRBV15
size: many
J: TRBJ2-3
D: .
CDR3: CATSRDRGTDTQYF
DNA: TGTGCCACCAGCAGAGATCGGGGCACAGATACGCAGTATTTT

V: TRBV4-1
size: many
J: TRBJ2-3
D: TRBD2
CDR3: CASSQAGGAPDTQYF
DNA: TGCGCCAGCAGCCAAGCGGGAGGGGCCCCAGATACGCAGTATTTT

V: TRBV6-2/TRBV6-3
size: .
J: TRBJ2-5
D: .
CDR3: CASTGGAVINEQYF
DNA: TGTGCCAGCACCGGAGGAGCGGTAATCAATGAGCAGTACTTC

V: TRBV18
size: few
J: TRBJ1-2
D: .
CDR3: CASSPFEGGYTF
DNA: TGTGCCAGCTCACCATTTGAGGGAGGCTACACCTTC

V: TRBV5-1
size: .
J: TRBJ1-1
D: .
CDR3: CASSPGSTGNTEAFF
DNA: TGCGCCAGCAGCCCGGGCTCGACAGGGAACACTGAAGCTTTCTTT

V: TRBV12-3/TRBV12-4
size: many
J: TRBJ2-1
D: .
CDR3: CASSPFSGSYNEQFF
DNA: TGTGCCAGCAGTCCCTTCTCCGGGTCCTACAATGAGCAGTTCTTC

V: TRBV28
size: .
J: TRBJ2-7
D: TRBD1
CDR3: CASGQGNYEQYF
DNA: TGTGCCAGTGGACAGGGGAACTACGAGCAGTACTTC

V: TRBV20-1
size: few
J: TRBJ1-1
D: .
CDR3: CSAARWGTFPPEAFF
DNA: TGCAGTGCTGCGCGCTGGGGGACTTTCCCTCCTGAAGCTTTCTTT

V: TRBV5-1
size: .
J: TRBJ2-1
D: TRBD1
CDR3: CASSKNPGQGHNEQFF
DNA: TGCGCCAGCAGCAAAAACCCGGGACAGGGCCACAATGAGCAGTTCTTC

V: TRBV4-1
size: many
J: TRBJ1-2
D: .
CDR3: CASSQDQGPYGYTF
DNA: TGCGCCAGCAGCCAAGATCAGGGCCCCTATGGCTACACCTTC

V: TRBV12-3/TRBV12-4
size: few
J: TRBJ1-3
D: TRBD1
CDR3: CASSLHGQGSGNTIYF
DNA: TGTGCCAGCAGTCTACATGGACAGGGCTCTGGAAACACCATATATTTT

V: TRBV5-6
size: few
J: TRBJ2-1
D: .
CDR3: CASSLRASTLYNEQFF
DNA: TGTGCCAGCAGCTTGAGAGCGTCTACCCTTTACAATGAGCAGTTCTTC

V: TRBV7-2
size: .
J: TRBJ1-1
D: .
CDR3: CASSPESGRLNTEAFF
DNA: TGTGCCAGCAGCCCAGAATCCGGCAGATTGAACACTGAAGCTTTCTTT

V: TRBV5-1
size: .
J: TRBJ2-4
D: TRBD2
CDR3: CASSTGTSGSWDIQYF
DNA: TGCGCCAGCAGCACCGGGACTAGCGGGAGTTGGGACATTCAGTACTTC

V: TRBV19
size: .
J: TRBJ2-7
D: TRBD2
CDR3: CASSIELAGSYEQYF
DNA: TGTGCCAGTAGTATAGAACTAGCGGGTTCCTACGAGCAGTACTTC

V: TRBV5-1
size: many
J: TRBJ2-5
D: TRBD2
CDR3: CASSLGLAVLAYQETQYF
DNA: TGCGCCAGCAGCTTGGGGCTAGCGGTACTTGCTTACCAAGAGACCCAGTACTTC

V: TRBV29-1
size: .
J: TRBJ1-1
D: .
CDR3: CSVQHTEAFF
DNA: TGCAGCGTGCAGCACACTGAAGCTTTCTTT

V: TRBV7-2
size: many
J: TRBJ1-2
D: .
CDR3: CASSLAPERNYGYTF
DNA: TGTGCCAGCAGCTTAGCCCCTGAACGGAACTATGGCTACACCTTC

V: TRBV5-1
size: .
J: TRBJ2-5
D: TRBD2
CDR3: CASSLNGGRAPETQYF
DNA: TGCGCCAGCAGCTTGAACGGCGGGAGGGCCCCGGAGACCCAGTACTTC

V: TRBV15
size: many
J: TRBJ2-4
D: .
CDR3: CATSRDLGGRPQYF
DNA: TGTGCCACCAGCAGAGATTTAGGGGGGCGCCCTCAGTACTTC

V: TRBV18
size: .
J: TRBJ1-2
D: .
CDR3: CASSPRTADYGYTF
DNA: TGTGCCAGCTCACCACGGACAGCGGACTATGGCTACACCTTC

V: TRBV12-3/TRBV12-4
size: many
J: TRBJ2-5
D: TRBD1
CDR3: CASSLRQGGETQYF
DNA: TGTGCCAGCAGTTTACGACAGGGTGGGGAGACCCAGTACTTC